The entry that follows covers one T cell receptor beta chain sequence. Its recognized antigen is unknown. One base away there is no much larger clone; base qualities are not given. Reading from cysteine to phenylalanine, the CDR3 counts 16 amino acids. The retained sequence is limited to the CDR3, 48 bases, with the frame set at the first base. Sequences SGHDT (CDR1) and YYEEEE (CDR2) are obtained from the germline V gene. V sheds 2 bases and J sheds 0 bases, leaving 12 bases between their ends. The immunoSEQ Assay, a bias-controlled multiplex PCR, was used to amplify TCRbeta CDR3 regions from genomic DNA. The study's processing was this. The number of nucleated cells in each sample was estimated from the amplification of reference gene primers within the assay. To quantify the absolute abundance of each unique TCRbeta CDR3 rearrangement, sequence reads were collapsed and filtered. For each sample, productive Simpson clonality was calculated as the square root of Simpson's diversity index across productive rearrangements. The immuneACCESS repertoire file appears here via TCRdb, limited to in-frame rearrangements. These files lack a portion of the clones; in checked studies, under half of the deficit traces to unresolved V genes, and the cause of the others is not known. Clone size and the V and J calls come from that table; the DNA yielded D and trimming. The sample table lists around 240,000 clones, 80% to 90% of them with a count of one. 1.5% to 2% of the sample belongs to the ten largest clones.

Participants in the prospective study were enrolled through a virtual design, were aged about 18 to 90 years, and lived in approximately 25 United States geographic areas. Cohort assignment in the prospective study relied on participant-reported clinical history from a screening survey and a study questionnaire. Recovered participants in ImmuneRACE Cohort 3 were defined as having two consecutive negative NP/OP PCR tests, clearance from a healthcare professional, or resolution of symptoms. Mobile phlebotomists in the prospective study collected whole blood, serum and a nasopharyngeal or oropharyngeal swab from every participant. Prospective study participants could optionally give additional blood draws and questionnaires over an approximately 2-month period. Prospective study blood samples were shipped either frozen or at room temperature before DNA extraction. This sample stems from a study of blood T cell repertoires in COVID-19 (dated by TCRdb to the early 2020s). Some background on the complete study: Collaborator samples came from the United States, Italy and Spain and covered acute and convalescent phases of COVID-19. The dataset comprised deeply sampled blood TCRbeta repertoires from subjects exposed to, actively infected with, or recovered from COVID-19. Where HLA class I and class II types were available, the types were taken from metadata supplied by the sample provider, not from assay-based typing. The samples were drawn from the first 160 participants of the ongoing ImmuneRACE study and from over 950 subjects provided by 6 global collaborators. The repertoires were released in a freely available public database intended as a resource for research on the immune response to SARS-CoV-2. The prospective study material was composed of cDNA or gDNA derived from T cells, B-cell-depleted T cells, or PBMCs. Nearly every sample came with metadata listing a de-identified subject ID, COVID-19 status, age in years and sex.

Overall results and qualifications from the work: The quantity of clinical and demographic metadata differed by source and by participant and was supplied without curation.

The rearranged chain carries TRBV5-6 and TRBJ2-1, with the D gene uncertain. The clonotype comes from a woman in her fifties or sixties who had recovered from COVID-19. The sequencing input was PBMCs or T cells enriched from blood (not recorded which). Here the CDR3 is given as CASSFFWQSSYNEQFF. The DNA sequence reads TGTGCCAGCAGCTTCTTCTGGCAAAGCTCCTACAATGAGCAGTTCTTC.